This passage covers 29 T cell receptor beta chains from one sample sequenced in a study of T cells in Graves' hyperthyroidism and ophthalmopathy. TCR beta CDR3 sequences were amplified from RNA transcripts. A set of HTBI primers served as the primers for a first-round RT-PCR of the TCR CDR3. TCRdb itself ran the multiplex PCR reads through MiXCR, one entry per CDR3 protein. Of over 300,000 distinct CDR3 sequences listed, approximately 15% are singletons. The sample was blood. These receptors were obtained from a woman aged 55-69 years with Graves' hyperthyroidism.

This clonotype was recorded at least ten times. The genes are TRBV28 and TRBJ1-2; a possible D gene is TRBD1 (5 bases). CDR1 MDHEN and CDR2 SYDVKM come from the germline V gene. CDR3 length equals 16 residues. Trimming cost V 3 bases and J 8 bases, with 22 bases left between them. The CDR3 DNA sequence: TGTGCCAGCAGTTTGTGGCCCAGGGTCTTAAAGTGGGGCTACACCTTC. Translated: CASSLWPRVLKWGYTF.

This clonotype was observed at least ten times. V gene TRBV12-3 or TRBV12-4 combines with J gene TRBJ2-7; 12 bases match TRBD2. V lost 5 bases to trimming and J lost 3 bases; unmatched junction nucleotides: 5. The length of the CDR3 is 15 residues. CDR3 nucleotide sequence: TGTGCCAGCAGTACAACTAGCGGGGGGCTCTACGAGCAGTACTTC. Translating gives CASSTTSGGLYEQYF.

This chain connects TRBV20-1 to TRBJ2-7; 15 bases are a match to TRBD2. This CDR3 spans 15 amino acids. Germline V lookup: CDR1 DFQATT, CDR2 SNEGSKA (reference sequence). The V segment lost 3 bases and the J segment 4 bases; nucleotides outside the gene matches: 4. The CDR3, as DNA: TGCAGTGCTAGCCCTGGGACTAGCGGGAGGTACGAGCAGTACTTC. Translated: CSASPGTSGRYEQYF.

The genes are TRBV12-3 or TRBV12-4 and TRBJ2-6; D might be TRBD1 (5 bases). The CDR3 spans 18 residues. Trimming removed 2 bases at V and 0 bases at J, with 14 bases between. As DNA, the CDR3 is TGTGCCAGCAGTTTACTCGGGTTAGGGGCCTCTGGGGCCAACGTCCTGACTTTC. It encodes CASSLLGLGASGANVLTF.

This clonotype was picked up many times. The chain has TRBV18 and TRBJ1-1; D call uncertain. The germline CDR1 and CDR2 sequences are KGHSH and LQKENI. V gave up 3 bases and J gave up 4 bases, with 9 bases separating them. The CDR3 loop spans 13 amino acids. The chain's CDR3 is CASSPGTSTEAFF. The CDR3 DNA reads TGTGCCAGCTCACCGGGAACGAGCACTGAAGCTTTCTTT.

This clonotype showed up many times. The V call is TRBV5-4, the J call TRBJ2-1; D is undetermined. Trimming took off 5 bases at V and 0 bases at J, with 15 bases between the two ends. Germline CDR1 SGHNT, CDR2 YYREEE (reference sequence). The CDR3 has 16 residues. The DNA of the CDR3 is TGTGCCAGCAGGGTAGGATTGGAGAGCTCCTACAATGAGCAGTTCTTC. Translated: CASRVGLESSYNEQFF.

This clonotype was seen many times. The CDR3 sequence: CASSSTSGRVPTPDTQYF. As DNA, the CDR3 is TGTGCCAGCAGCTCGACTAGCGGGAGGGTCCCGACACCAGATACGCAGTATTTT. The gene calls are TRBV13 and TRBJ2-3; 14 positions match TRBD2. The CDR3 extends over 18 amino acids. V was pared by 4 bases and J by 4 bases, with 10 bases of the junction left unmatched. CDR1 PRHDT and CDR2 FYEKMQ come from the germline V gene (reference sequence).

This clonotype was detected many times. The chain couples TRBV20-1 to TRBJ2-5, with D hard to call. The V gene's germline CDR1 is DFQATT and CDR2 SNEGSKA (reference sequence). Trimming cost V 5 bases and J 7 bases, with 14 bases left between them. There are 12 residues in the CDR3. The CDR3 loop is CSAPSRKGTQYF. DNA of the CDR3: TGCAGTGCTCCCTCGCGGAAGGGGACCCAGTACTTC.

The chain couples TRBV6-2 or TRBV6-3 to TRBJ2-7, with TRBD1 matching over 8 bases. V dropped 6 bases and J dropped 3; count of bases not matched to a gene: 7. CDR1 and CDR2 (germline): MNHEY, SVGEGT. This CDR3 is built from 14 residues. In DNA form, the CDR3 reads TGTGCCAGCAGGACAATTGGACAGGGCTACGAGCAGTACTTC. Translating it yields CASRTIGQGYEQYF.

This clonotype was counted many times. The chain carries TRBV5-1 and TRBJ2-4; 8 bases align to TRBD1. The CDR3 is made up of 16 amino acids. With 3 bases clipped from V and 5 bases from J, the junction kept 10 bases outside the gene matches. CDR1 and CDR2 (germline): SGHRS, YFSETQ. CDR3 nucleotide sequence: TGCGCCAGCAGCTCCTTGGACAGGGATGGGCAAAACATTCAGTACTTC. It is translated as CASSSLDRDGQNIQYF.

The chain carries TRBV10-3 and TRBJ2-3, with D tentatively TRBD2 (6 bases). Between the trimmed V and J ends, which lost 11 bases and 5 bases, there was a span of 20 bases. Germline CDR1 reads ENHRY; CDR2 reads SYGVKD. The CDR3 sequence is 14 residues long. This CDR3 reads CAARDSSRVDTQYF. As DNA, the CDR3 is TGTGCCGCGCGGGACTCCTCGAGGGTAGATACGCAGTATTTT.

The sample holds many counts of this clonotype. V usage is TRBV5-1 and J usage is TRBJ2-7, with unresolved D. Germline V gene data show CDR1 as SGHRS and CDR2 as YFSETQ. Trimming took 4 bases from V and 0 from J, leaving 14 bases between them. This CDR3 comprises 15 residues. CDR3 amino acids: CASSPTLGSSYEQYF. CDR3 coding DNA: TGCGCCAGCAGCCCCACCCTGGGTTCCTCCTACGAGCAGTACTTC.

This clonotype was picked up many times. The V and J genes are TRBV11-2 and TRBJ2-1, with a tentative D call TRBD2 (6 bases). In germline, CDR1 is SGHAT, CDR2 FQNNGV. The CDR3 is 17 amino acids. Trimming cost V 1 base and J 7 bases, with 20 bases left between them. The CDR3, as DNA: TGTGCCAGCAGCTTAGGTCGAGCCCGGGAGATAAATAATGAGCAGTTCTTC. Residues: CASSLGRAREINNEQFF.

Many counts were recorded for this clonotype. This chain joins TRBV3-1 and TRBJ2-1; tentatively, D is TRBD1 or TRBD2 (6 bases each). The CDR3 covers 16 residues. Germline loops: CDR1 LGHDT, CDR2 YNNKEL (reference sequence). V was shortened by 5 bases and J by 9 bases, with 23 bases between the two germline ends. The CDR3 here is CASSIGRLDARGEQFF. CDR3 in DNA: TGTGCCAGCAGCATAGGGAGGCTAGATGCCAGGGGTGAGCAGTTCTTC.

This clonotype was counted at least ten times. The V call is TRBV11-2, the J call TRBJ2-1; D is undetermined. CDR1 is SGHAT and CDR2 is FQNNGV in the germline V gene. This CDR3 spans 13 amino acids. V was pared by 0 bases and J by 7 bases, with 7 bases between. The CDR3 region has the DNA TGTGCCAGCAGCTTAGAGCGGTGGAATGAGCAGTTCTTC. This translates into CASSLERWNEQFF.

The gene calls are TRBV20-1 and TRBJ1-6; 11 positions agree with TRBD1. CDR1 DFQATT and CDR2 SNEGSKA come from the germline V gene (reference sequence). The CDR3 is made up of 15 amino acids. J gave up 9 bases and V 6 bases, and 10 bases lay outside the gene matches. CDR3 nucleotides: TGCAGTGCGTCCGGGACAGGGGGGCCTCGTTCACCCCTCCACTTT. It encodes CSASGTGGPRSPLHF.

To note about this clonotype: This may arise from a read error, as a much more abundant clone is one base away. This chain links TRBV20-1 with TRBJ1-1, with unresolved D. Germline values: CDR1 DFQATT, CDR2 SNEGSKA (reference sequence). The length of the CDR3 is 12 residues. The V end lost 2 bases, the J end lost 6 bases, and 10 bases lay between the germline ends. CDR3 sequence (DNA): TGCAGTGCTAGATCTGGGTGCTCTGAAGCTTTCTTT. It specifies CSARSGCSEAFF.

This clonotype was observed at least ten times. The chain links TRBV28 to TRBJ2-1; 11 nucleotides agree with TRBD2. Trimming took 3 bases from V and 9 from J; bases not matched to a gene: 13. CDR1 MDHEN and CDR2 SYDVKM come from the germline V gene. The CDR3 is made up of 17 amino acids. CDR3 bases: TGTGCCAGCAGTTTCGCAGGGGCTAGCGGGAGGAGGGTTGAGCAGTTCTTC. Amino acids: CASSFAGASGRRVEQFF.

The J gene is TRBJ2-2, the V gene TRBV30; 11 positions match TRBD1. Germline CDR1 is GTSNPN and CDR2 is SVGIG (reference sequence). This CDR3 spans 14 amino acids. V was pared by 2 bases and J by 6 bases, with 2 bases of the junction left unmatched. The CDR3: CAWSPGQGAGELFF. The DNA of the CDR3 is TGTGCCTGGAGTCCGGGACAGGGGGCCGGGGAGCTGTTTTTT. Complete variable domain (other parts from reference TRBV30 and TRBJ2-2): SQTIHQWPATLVQPVGSPLSLECTVEGTSNPNLYWYRQAAGRGLQLLFYSVGIGQISSEVPQNLSASRPQDRQFILSSKKLLLSDSGFYLCAWSPGQGAGELFFGEGSRLTVL.

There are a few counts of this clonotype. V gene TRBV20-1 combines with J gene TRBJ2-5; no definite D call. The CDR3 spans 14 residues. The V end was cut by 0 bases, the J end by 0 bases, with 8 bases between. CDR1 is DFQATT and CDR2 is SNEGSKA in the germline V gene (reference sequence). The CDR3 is CSARDKGYQETQYF. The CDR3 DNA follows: TGCAGTGCTAGAGATAAAGGCTACCAAGAGACCCAGTACTTC.

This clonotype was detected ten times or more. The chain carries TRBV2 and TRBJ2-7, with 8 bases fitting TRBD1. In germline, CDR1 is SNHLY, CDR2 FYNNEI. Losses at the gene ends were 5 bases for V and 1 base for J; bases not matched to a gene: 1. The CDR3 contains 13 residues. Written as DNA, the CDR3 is TGTGCCAGCAGTTGGGACAGGTCCTACGAGCAGTACTTC. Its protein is CASSWDRSYEQYF.

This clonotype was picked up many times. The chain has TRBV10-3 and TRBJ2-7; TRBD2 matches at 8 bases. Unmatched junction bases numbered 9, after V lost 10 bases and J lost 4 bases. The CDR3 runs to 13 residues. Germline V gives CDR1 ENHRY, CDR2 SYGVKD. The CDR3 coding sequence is TGTGCCAGCCAGCAGCGGGAGTTATACGAGCAGTACTTC. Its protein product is CASQQRELYEQYF.

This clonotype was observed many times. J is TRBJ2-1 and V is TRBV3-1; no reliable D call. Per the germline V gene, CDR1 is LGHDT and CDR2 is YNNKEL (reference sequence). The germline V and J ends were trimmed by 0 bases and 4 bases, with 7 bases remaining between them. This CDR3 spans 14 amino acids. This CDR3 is CASSQEGTYNEQFF. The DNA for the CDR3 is TGTGCCAGCAGCCAAGAAGGCACGTACAATGAGCAGTTCTTC.

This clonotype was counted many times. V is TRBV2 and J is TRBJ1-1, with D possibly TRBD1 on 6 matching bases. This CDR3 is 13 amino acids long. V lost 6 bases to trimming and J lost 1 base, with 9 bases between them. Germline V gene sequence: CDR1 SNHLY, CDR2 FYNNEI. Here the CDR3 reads CASREDRNTEAFF. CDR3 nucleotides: TGTGCCAGCAGGGAGGACAGGAACACTGAAGCTTTCTTT.

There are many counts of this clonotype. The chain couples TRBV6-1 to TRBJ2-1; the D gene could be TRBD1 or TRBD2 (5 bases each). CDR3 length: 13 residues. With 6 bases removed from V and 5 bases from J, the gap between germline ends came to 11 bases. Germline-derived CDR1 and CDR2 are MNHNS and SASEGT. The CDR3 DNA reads TGTGCCAGCAGGGCCGGGACCCACAATGAGCAGTTCTTC. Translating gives CASRAGTHNEQFF.

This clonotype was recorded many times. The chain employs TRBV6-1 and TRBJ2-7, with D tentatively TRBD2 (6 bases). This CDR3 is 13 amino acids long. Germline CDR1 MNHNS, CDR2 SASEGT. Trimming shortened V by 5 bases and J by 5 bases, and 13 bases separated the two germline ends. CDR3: CASSYGGGNEQYF. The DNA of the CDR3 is TGTGCCAGCAGTTATGGTGGCGGGAACGAGCAGTACTTC.

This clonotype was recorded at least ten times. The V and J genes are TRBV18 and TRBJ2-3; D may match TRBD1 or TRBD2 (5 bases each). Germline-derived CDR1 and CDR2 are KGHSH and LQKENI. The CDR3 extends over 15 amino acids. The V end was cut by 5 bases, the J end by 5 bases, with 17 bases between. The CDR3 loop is CASSAPGTRGDTQYF. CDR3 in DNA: TGTGCCAGCTCAGCCCCCGGGACGAGGGGAGATACGCAGTATTTT.

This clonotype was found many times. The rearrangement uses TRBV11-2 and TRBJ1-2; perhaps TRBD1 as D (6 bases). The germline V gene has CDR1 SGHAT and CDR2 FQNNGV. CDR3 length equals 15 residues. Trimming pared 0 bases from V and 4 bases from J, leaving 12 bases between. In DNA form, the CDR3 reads TGTGCCAGCAGCTTAGAGTGGGGGGCAGTCTATGGCTACACCTTC. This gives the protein CASSLEWGAVYGYTF.

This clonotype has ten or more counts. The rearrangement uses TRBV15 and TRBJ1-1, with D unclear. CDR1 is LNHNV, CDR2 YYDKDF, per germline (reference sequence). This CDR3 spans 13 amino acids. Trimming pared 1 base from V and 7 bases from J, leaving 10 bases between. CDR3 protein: CATSRGGLGEAFF. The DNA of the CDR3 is TGTGCCACCAGCAGAGGAGGGCTGGGTGAAGCTTTCTTT.